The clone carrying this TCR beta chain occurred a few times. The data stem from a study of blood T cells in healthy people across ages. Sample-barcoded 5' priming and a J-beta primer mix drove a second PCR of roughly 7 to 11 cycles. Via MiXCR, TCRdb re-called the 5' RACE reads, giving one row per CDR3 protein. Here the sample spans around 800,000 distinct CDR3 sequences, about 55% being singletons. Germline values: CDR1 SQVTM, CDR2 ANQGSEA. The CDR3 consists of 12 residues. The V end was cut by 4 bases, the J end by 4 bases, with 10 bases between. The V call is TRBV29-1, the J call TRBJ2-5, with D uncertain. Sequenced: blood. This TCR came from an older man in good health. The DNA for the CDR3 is TGCAGCGTTGGTTATCTGGGAGAGACCCAGTACTTC. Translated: CSVGYLGETQYF.